A selection of T cell receptor beta chains follows, all from one sample in a study of identical twins. TCRdb re-analysed the 5' RACE reads in MiXCR, keeping a single row per CDR3 protein. Of 700,000 or so distinct CDR3 sequences listed, 8.5% to 9.5% are singletons. This sample was shared with a second study, whose subject was yellow fever vaccine responses in identical twins.

The sample taken for sequencing was PBMCs. These receptor sequences come from a woman aged 18-29 years in good health. CDR3s include the opening cysteine and the closing phenylalanine or tryptophan. D genes are given only for firm matches. Expanded clones are given a class, and other clones once, few, many or no size at all.

TRBV5-1	few	TRBJ2-5	NA	TGCGCCAGCAACTTGAACGTCCAAGAGACCCAGTACTTC	CASNLNVQETQYF
TRBV20-1	NA	TRBJ1-5	TRBD1	TGCAGTGCCCTCGGGACAGGGTCTAGCAATCAGCCCCAGCATTTT	CSALGTGSSNQPQHF
TRBV29-1	NA	TRBJ2-3	NA	TGCAGCGGGATTTTGACAGATACGCAGTATTTT	CSGILTDTQYF
TRBV6-5	NA	TRBJ2-7	TRBD2	TGTGCCAGCAGTTACGACCCGGGAGGGGCCTACGAGCAGTACTTC	CASSYDPGGAYEQYF
TRBV21-1	many	TRBJ1-1	NA	TGTGCCAGCAGCGCTCGAACTTCGGGACAGGGTGATTGGACTGAAGCTTTCTTT	CASSARTSGQGDWTEAFF
TRBV28	many	TRBJ2-5	NA	TGTGCCAGCAGCCTCGGGAAGCGCGCACAAGAGACCCAGTACTTC	CASSLGKRAQETQYF
TRBV10-3	NA	TRBJ1-6	NA	TGTGCCATCAGTGATGACTGGAGCTCCTATAATTCACCCCTCCACTTT	CAISDDWSSYNSPLHF
TRBV4-3	many	TRBJ2-3	TRBD2	TGCGCCAGCAGCCAAGATCTAACTAGCGGGAGGGCCGCAAGCACAGATACGCAGTATTTT	CASSQDLTSGRAASTDTQYF
TRBV27	NA	TRBJ1-6	TRBD1	TGTGCCAGCAGGTCAGGGGGGTATAATTCACCCCTCCACTTT	CASRSGGYNSPLHF
TRBV2	NA	TRBJ2-2	NA	TGTGCCAGCAGTGAAGCCCTTCTCAAGGGTGCCGGGGAGCTGTTTTTT	CASSEALLKGAGELFF
TRBV18	many	TRBJ2-7	NA	TGTGCCAGCTCACCTGGTTCGTCGGCCTACGAGCAGTACTTC	CASSPGSSAYEQYF
TRBV5-1	many	TRBJ2-2	TRBD1	TGCGCCAGCAGCTCCGAACAGGGGCCCGGGGAGCTGTTTTTT	CASSSEQGPGELFF
TRBV4-2	many	TRBJ2-2	NA	TGTGCCAGCAGCCAAGAGTGGTCCGGGGAGCTGTTTTTT	CASSQEWSGELFF
TRBV20-1	NA	TRBJ2-5	NA	TGCAGTGCTAGTCCCGGGGTCGAGACCCAGTACTTC	CSASPGVETQYF
TRBV12-3/TRBV12-4	many	TRBJ1-1	NA	TGTGCCAGCAGTGACCTCCCGAAGGGTTTGCAAGCTTTCTTT	CASSDLPKGLQAFF
TRBV3-1	many	TRBJ1-1	NA	TGTGCCAGCAGCCAAGTAGGCAGGACCGAAGCTTTCTTT	CASSQVGRTEAFF
TRBV6-1	NA	TRBJ2-5	NA	TGTGCCAGCAACTACGACTGGAAACAAGAGACCCAGTACTTC	CASNYDWKQETQYF
TRBV15	NA	TRBJ2-5	TRBD2	TGTGCCACCAGCAGCCCCGGGGGGGGACGCGAGACCCAGTACTTC	CATSSPGGGRETQYF
TRBV20-1	few	TRBJ2-7	NA	TGCAGTGCTACCCCGGGCTCCTACGAGCAGTACTTC	CSATPGSYEQYF
TRBV2	few	TRBJ2-1	TRBD1	TGTGCCAGCAGCGCCATGAGTAACAGGGGGTCCAATGAGCAGTTCTTC	CASSAMSNRGSNEQFF
TRBV6-1	NA	TRBJ2-3	TRBD2	TGTGCCAGCAGTCCCGTAGGAGGAGCGGGAGATAGAGATACGCAGTATTTT	CASSPVGGAGDRDTQYF
TRBV7-8	NA	TRBJ2-5	NA	TGTGCCAGCACCTTATGGCAGGGGACCCAAGAGACCCAGTACTTC	CASTLWQGTQETQYF
TRBV20-1	few	TRBJ2-7	TRBD2	TGCAGTGCTAGAGCGGCTAGCGGGAGAAACTACGAGCAGTACTTC	CSARAASGRNYEQYF
TRBV4-1	NA	TRBJ1-1	NA	TGCGCCAGCAGCTACATTACGAACACTGAAGCTTTCTTT	CASSYITNTEAFF
TRBV9	NA	TRBJ2-1	TRBD2	TGTGCCAGCAGCGTAGCGGGACTAGACAATGAGCAGTTCTTC	CASSVAGLDNEQFF
TRBV5-1	NA	TRBJ2-1	NA	TGCGCCAGCAGCTTGGTTTTGGGAAATAATGAGCAGTTCTTC	CASSLVLGNNEQFF
TRBV29-1	few	TRBJ2-7	TRBD1	TGCAGCGCAAAGGACAGGGTCTCCTACGAGCAGTACTTC	CSAKDRVSYEQYF
TRBV29-1	NA	TRBJ2-7	NA	TGCAGCGTTGACGACGGACCCTACGAGCAGTACTTC	CSVDDGPYEQYF